In this sample, the clone carrying this T cell receptor beta chain turned up many times. The CDR3 loop spans 15 amino acids. Germline-derived CDR1 and CDR2 are SGDLS and YYNGEE. Trimming took 4 bases from V and 5 from J, leaving 19 bases between them. For TCRbeta, the library was prepared with unique molecular identifiers. TCRdb re-analysed the PCR reads in MiXCR, keeping a single row per CDR3 protein. The sample contains about 610,000 distinct CDR3 sequences, roughly a tenth of which appear only once. The sample originates from a study of T-cell reconstitution after alpha-beta-depleted transplantation in children.

This clonotype originated in a human donor who donated a stem cell graft to a child with acute myeloid leukemia. The sample was PBMCs from the stem cell graft donor, taken from the stem cell graft. V usage is TRBV9 and J usage is TRBJ2-7, with D possibly matching TRBD1 (5 bases). Here the CDR3 DNA reads TGTGCCAGCAGCCCCCACAGGCTGTCGGTGGACGAGCAGTACTTC. As protein: CASSPHRLSVDEQYF.